The 3 T cell receptor beta chains given below trace back to one sample, sequenced in a study of T cells in Graves' hyperthyroidism and ophthalmopathy. TCR beta CDR3 sequences were amplified from RNA transcripts. The HTBI primer set was used in a first-round RT-PCR of the TCR CDR3. TCRdb independently ran MiXCR on the multiplex PCR reads; one entry per CDR3 protein. The table records 600,000 to 700,000 distinct CDR3 sequences, about 45% of them present only once. Source material: peripheral blood or thyroid tissue (not recorded which). The receptors originated from an adult man with Graves' disease, either hyperthyroidism or ophthalmopathy (not recorded which).

This clonotype has ten or more counts. The chain couples TRBV12-3 or TRBV12-4 to TRBJ2-5; D call uncertain. Trimming stripped 3 bases from V and 0 bases from J, with 2 bases between. The CDR3 has 12 residues. The CDR3 is CASSFHQETQYF. CDR3 DNA: TGTGCCAGCAGTTTCCACCAAGAGACCCAGTACTTC.

The J gene is TRBJ2-7, the V gene TRBV20-1; D is perhaps TRBD1 (6 bases). Between the trimmed V and J ends, which lost 3 bases and 6 bases, there was a span of 18 bases. Germline V gives CDR1 DFQATT, CDR2 SNEGSKA (reference sequence). This CDR3 comprises 14 residues. The CDR3 sequence: CSARGAGESLEQYF. CDR3 in DNA: TGCAGTGCTAGGGGTGCAGGGGAGTCCCTCGAGCAGTACTTC.

This chain joins TRBV20-1 and TRBJ2-5, with TRBD1 identical over 7 bases. The CDR3 covers 16 residues. Losses at the gene ends were 4 bases for V and 9 bases for J; bases not matched to a gene: 20. From germline, CDR1 is DFQATT and CDR2 SNEGSKA (reference sequence). The CDR3 loop is CSAIPETGFANQPQYF. The CDR3 DNA sequence: TGCAGTGCTATTCCTGAGACAGGGTTTGCCAATCAGCCCCAGTACTTC.